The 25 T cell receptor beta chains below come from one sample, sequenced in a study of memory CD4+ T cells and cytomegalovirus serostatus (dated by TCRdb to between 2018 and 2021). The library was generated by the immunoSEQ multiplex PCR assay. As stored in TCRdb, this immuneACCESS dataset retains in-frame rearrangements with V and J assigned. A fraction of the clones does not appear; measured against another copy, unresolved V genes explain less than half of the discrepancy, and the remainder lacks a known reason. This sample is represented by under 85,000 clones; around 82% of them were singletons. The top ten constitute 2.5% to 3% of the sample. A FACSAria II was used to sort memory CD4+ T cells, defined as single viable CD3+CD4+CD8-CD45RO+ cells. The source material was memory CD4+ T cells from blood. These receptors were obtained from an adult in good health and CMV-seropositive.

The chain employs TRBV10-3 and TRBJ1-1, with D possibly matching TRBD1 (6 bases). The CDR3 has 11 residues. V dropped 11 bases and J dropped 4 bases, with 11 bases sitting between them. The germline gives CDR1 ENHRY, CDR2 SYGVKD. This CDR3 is CAARGGTEAFF. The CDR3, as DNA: TGTGCCGCGAGGGGGGGCACTGAAGCTTTCTTT.

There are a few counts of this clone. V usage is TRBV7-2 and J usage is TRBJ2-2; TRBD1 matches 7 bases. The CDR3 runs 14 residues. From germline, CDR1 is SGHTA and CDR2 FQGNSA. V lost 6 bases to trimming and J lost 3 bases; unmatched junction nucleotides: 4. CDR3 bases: TGTGCCAGCAGGCCCGACAGGGACACCGGGGAGCTGTTTTTT. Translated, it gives CASRPDRDTGELFF.

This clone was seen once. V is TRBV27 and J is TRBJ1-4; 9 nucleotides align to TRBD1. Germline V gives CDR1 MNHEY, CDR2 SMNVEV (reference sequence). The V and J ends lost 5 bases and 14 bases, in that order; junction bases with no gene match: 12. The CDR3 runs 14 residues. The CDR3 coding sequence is TGTGCCAGCAGTCCCGGACAGGGGCGACCCAAGCTGTTTTTT. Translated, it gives CASSPGQGRPKLFF.

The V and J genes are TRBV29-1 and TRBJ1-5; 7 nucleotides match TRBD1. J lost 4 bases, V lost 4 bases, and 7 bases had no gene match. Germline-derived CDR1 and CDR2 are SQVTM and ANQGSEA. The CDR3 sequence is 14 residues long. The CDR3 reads CSVGGTDPNQPQHF. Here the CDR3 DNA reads TGCAGCGTTGGCGGGACAGACCCTAATCAGCCCCAGCATTTT.

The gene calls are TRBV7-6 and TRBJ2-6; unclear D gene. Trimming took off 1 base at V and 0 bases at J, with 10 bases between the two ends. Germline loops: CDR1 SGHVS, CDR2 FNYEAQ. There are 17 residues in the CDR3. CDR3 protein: CASSLGASISGANVLTF. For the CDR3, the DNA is TGTGCCAGCAGCTTAGGCGCAAGTATCTCTGGGGCCAACGTCCTGACTTTC.

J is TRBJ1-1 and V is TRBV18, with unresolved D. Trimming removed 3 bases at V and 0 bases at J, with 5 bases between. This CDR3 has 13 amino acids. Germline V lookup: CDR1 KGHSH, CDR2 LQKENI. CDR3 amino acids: CASSPGLNTEAFF. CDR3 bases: TGTGCCAGCTCACCCGGGTTGAACACTGAAGCTTTCTTT.

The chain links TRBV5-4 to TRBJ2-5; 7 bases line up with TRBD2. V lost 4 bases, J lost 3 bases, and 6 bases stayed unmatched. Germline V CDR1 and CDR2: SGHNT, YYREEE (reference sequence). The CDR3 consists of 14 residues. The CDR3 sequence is CASSRDYSKETQYF. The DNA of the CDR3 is TGTGCCAGCAGCCGGGACTACTCGAAAGAGACCCAGTACTTC.

The CDR3 protein is CASRTQGSYGYTF. In DNA form, the CDR3 reads TGTGCCAGCAGGACTCAGGGTAGCTATGGCTACACCTTC. This chain links TRBV6-6 with TRBJ1-2; the D gene is possibly TRBD1 (5 bases). Germline lookup yields CDR1 MNHNY and CDR2 SVGAGI (reference sequence). The V and J ends lost 6 bases and 4 bases respectively, with 12 bases between them. There are 13 residues in the CDR3.

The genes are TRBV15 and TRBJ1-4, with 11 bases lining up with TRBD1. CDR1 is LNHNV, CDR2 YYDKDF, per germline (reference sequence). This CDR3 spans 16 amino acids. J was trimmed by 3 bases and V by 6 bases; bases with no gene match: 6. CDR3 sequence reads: CATRSDRGRPNEKLFF. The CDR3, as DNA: TGTGCCACCAGGTCGGACAGGGGGCGACCTAATGAAAAACTGTTTTTT.

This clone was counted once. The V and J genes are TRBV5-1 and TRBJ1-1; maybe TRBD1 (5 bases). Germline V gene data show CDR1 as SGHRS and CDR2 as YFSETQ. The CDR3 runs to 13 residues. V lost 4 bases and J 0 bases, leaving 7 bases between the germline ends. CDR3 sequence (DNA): TGCGCCAGCAGCCAGGGCATGAACACTGAAGCTTTCTTT. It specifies CASSQGMNTEAFF.

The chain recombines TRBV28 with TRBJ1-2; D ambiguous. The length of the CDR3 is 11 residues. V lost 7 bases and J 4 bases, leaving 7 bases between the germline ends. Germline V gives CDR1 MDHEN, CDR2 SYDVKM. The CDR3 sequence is CASTDLYGYTF. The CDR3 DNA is TGTGCCAGCACGGACCTCTATGGCTACACCTTC.

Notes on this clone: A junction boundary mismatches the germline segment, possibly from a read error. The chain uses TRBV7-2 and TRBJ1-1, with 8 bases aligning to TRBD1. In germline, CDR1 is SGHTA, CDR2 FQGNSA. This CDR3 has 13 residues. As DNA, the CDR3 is TGTGCCACTCAGGACAGGGTGAAGACTGAAGCTTTCTTT. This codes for CATQDRVKTEAFF.

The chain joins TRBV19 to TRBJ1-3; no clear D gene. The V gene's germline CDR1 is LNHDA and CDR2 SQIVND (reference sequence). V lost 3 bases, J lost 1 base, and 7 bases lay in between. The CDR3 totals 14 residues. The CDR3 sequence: CASSMYFSGNTIYF. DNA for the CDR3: TGTGCCAGTAGTATGTACTTTTCTGGAAACACCATATATTTT.

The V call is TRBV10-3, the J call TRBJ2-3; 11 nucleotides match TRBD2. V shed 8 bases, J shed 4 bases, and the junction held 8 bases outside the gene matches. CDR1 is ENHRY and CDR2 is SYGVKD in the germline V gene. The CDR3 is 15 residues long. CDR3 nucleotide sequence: TGTGCCATCGCCCCGCTAGCGGGAGGCTCAGATACGCAGTATTTT. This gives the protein CAIAPLAGGSDTQYF.

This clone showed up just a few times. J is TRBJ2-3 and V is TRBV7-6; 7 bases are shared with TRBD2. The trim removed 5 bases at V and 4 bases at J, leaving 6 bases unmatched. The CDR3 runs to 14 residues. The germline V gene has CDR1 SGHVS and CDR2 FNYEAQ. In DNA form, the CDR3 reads TGTGCCAGCAGCCAGCCGGCGGGAGCAGATACGCAGTATTTT. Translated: CASSQPAGADTQYF.

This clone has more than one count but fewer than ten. The CDR3 here is CASSVGAGWADTQYF. CDR3 bases: TGTGCCAGCAGCGTCGGCGCGGGGTGGGCAGATACGCAGTATTTT. The chain employs TRBV9 and TRBJ2-3; a weak D match, TRBD2 (6 bases). V gave up 2 bases and J gave up 4 bases, with 14 bases separating them. Germline V gene lookup returns CDR1 SGDLS and CDR2 YYNGEE. The CDR3 is made up of 15 amino acids.

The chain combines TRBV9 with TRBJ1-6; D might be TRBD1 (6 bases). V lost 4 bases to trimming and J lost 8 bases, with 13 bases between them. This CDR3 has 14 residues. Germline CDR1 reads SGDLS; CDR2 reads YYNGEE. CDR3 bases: TGTGCCAGCAGCAGGGGGATCCGGCATTCACCCCTCCACTTT. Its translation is CASSRGIRHSPLHF. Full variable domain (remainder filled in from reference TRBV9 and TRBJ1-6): DSGVTQTPKHLITATGQRVTLRCSPRSGDLSVYWYQQSLDQGLQFLIQYYNGEERAKGNILERFSAQQFPDLHSELNLSSLELGDSALYFCASSRGIRHSPLHFGNGTRLTVT.

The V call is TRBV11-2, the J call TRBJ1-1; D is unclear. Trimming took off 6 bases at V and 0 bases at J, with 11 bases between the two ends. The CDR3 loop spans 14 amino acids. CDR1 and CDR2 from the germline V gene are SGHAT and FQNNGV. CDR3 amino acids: CASRGPLLNTEAFF. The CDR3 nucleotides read TGTGCCAGCAGGGGTCCCCTCCTGAACACTGAAGCTTTCTTT. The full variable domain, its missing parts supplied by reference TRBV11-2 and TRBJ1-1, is EAGVAQSPRYKIIEKRQSVAFWCNPISGHATLYWYQQILGQGPKLLIQFQNNGVVDDSQLPKDRFSAERLKGVDSTLKIQPAKLEDSAVYLCASRGPLLNTEAFFGQGTRLTVV.

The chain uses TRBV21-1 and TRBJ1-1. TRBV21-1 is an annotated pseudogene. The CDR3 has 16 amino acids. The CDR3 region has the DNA TGTGCCAGCAGCAAAGGCGGGGGGGAGTGGAACACTGAAGCTTTCTTT. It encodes CASSKGGGEWNTEAFF.

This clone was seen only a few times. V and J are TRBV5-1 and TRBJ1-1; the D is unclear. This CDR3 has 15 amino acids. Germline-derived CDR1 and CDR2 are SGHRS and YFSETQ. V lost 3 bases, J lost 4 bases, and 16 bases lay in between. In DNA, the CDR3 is TGCGCCAGCAGCTCGCTTCTCGCGGAGGGCACTGAAGCTTTCTTT. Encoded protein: CASSSLLAEGTEAFF.

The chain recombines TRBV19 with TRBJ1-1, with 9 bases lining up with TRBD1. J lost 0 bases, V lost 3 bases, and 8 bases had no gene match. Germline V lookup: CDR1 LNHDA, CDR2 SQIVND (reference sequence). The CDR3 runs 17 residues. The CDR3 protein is CASSMVRDRAMNTEAFF. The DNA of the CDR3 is TGTGCCAGTAGTATGGTCCGGGACAGGGCAATGAACACTGAAGCTTTCTTT.

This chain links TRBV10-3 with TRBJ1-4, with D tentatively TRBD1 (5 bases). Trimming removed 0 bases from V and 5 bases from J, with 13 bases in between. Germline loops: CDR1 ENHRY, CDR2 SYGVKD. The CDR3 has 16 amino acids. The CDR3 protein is CAISESVGGINEKLFF. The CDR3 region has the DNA TGTGCCATCAGTGAGTCGGTTGGGGGGATAAATGAAAAACTGTTTTTT.

This chain's CDR3 is CASSLSVGHFYEQYV. DNA of the CDR3: TGTGCCAGCAGCTTATCAGTGGGGCATTTTTACGAGCAGTACGTC. The V call is TRBV7-2, the J call TRBJ2-7; possibly TRBD1 for D (5 bases). The CDR3 contains 15 residues. The V end lost 2 bases, the J end lost 4 bases, and 15 bases lay between the germline ends. The germline gives CDR1 SGHTA, CDR2 FQGNSA.

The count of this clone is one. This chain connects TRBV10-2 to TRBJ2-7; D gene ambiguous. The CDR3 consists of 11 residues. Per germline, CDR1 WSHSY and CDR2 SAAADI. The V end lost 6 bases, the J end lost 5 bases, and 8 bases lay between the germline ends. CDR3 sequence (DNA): TGCGCCAGCAGCACCCTCGACGAGCAGTACTTC. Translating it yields CASSTLDEQYF.

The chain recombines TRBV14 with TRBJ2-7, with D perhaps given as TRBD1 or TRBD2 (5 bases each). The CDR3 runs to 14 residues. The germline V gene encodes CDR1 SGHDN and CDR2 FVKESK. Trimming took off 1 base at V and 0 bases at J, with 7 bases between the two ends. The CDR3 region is CASSQGGDSYEQYF. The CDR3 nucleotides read TGTGCCAGCAGCCAAGGAGGGGACTCCTACGAGCAGTACTTC.